This TCR beta chain stems from a study of patients and donors after allogeneic stem cell transplantation. Each CDR3 protein gets one entry after TCRdb re-called the RT-PCR reads with MiXCR. This sample has approximately 170,000 distinct CDR3 sequences, with about 32% found just once. V trimming: 0 bases; J trimming: 2 bases; junction bases outside the gene matches: 5. This CDR3 region has 17 residues. CDR1 and CDR2 (germline): SGHDT, YYEEEE. The TCR sequence derives from a human donor who was either an allogeneic HSCT recipient or a stem cell or donor lymphocyte infusion donor (not recorded which). It is not recorded whose cells these are; they may come from a transplant donor. Material: blood, either unsorted or a sorted T cell fraction (not recorded which). J is TRBJ2-1 and V is TRBV5-6; 10 bases agree with TRBD2. CDR3 in amino acids: CASSLGPGTSAYNEQFF. CDR3 nucleotides: TGTGCCAGCAGCTTGGGTCCCGGGACTAGCGCCTACAATGAGCAGTTCTTC.